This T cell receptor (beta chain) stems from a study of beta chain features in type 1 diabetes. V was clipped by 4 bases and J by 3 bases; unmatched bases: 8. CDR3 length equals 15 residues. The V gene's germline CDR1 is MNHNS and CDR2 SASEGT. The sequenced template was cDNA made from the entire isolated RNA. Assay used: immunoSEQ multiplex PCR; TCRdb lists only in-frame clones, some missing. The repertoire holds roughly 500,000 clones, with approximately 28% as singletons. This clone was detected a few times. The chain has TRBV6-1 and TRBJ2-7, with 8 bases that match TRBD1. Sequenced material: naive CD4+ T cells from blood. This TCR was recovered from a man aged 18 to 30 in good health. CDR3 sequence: CASSGQGARIYEQYF. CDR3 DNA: TGTGCCAGCAGTGGGCAGGGGGCGCGGATCTACGAGCAGTACTTC.